Following are 5 T cell receptor beta chains from one sample sequenced in a study of T-cell reconstitution after alpha-beta-depleted transplantation in children. The TCRbeta library was prepared with unique molecular identifiers. A single record per CDR3 protein comes from TCRdb applying MiXCR to the PCR reads. The profile shows around 490,000 distinct CDR3 sequences, 11% of them singletons. The source was PBMCs, mostly from graft donor cells, collected 180 days after TCRalphabeta/CD19-depleted stem cell transplant. These TCRs come from a female patient aged 2-15 years who had a stem cell transplant for aplastic anemia, so the T cells may come from the graft donor.

This clonotype appeared a few times. The chain couples TRBV20-1 to TRBJ2-3; TRBD1 matches at 12 bases. Germline-derived CDR1 and CDR2 are DFQATT and SNEGSKA (reference sequence). V was pared by 6 bases and J by 6 bases, with 7 bases of the junction left unmatched. CDR3 length: 14 residues. CDR3: CSAPGQGAIDTQYF. CDR3 in DNA: TGCAGTGCGCCGGGACAGGGGGCGATCGATACGCAGTATTTT.

V is TRBV2 and J is TRBJ2-7, with D possibly TRBD2 on 5 matching bases. Looked up from germline, CDR1 is SNHLY and CDR2 is FYNNEI. This CDR3 contains 17 residues. V lost 2 bases, J lost 3 bases, and 20 bases lay in between. This CDR3 reads CASSESLIVREYYEQYF. The DNA for the CDR3 is TGTGCCAGCAGTGAAAGTCTGATTGTGAGGGAATACTACGAGCAGTACTTC.

This clonotype was observed a few times. The chain joins TRBV4-3 to TRBJ1-5; tentatively, D is TRBD1 (5 bases). Germline CDR1 LGHNA, CDR2 YSLEER. The CDR3 sequence is 15 residues long. V was cut by 0 bases and J by 5 bases, with 11 bases left in between. CDR3 protein: CASSQDRWDYQPQHF. The CDR3 DNA sequence: TGCGCCAGCAGCCAAGATCGTTGGGACTATCAGCCCCAGCATTTT.

This clonotype occurred a few times. This chain uses TRBV13 with TRBJ2-1; 13 bases align to TRBD2. Germline assignment: CDR1 PRHDT and CDR2 FYEKMQ (reference sequence). With 5 bases clipped from V and 2 bases from J, the junction kept 9 bases outside the gene matches. This CDR3 region has 18 residues. This chain's CDR3 is CASSPRTSGRLAYNEQFF. DNA of the CDR3: TGTGCCAGCAGCCCTAGGACTAGCGGGAGACTAGCCTACAATGAGCAGTTCTTC.

The CDR3 DNA is TGTGCCAGCTCACCCCGTACGGAGACCTACGAGCAGTACTTC. It yields the protein CASSPRTETYEQYF. This chain links TRBV18 with TRBJ2-7; D unclear. The V end lost 3 bases, the J end lost 2 bases, and 11 bases lay between the germline ends. Germline V CDR1 and CDR2: KGHSH, LQKENI. The CDR3 extends over 14 amino acids.